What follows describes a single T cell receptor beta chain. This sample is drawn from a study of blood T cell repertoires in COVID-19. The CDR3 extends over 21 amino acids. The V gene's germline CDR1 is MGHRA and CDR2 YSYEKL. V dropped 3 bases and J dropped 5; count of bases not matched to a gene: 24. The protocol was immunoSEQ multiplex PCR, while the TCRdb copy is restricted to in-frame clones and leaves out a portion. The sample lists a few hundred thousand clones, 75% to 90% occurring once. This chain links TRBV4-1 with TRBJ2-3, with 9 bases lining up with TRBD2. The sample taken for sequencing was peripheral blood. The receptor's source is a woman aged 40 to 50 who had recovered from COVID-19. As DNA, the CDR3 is TGCGCCAGCAGCCACACGAACCGGCCCTTAGCGGGGGCCGGCGGGAGAGATACGCAGTATTTT. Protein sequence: CASSHTNRPLAGAGGRDTQYF.